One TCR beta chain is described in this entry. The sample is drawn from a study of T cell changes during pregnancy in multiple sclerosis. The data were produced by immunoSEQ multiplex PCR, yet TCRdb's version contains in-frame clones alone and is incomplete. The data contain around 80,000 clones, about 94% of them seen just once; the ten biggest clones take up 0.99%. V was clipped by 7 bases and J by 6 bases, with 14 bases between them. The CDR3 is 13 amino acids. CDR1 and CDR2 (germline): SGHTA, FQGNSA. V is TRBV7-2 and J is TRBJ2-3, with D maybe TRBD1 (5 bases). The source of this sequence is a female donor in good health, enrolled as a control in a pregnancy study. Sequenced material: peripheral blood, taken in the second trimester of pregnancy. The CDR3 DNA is TGTGCCAGCACCACACGGAAGGGGGATACGCAGTATTTT. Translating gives CASTTRKGDTQYF.